Listed below are T cell receptor beta chains from one sample, sequenced in a study of persistence of HIV-infected CD4 T cells. Their antigens remain unidentified. Sequencing used immunoSEQ multiplex PCR; TCRdb keeps in-frame clones, though not all of them. The data contain approximately 18,000 clones, 65% of them seen just once; the ten biggest clones take up 1.5% to 2%. The sample in question was CD4+ T cells sorted from PBMCs after roughly 19-hour stimulation, obtained from a patient who received antiretroviral therapy. These receptors were collected from an adult woman with HIV who was CMV-seropositive. Both conserved end residues are part of each CDR3. Each record gives: clone size, J gene, D gene, V gene, CDR3 protein, CDR3 DNA. A D gene is named only where the DNA matches it firmly. Size tells how often a clone was seen (once, few, many) or the class of an expanded clone, and some rows leave it out.

>.|TRBJ1-2|.|TRBV19
CASSSRGYGYTF
TGTGCCAGTAGTAGTCGGGGCTATGGCTACACCTTC
>few|TRBJ1-2|TRBD1|TRBV2
CASSPGTVTGYTF
TGTGCCAGCAGTCCCGGGACAGTAACTGGCTACACCTTC
>few|TRBJ1-1|.|TRBV5-3
CARSQQMNTEAFF
TGTGCCAGAAGCCAACAGATGAACACTGAAGCTTTCTTT
>.|TRBJ1-6|TRBD1|TRBV30
CAWSGGTVNSPLHF
TGTGCCTGGAGTGGGGGGACAGTTAATTCACCCCTCCACTTT
>.|TRBJ2-3|.|TRBV5-1
CASSFSSVTDTQYF
TGCGCCAGCAGCTTTTCGTCGGTCACAGATACGCAGTATTTT
>.|TRBJ2-1|TRBD1|TRBV7-3
CASSLDRDREQFF
TGTGCCAGCAGCTTAGACAGGGACCGTGAGCAGTTCTTC
>once|TRBJ1-2|.|TRBV9
CASSQQEARFGYTF
TGTGCCAGCAGCCAGCAGGAAGCTAGGTTTGGCTACACCTTC
>.|TRBJ1-5|.|TRBV5-1
CASSLAGAGNQPQHF
TGCGCCAGCAGCTTGGCCGGGGCAGGCAATCAGCCCCAGCATTTT
>.|TRBJ1-2|.|TRBV29-1
CSTFSGGYTF
TGCAGCACCTTCAGTGGTGGCTACACCTTC
>few|TRBJ1-5|.|TRBV3-1/TRBV3-2
CASSQDGYSNQPQHF
TGTGCCAGCAGCCAAGACGGATATAGCAATCAGCCCCAGCATTTT
>.|TRBJ1-5|.|TRBV30
CAWSVHLDQPQHF
TGTGCCTGGAGTGTACACCTAGATCAGCCCCAGCATTTT
>.|TRBJ1-5|TRBD1|TRBV6-2/TRBV6-3
CASSRQGDQPQHF
TGTGCCAGCAGTCGACAGGGGGATCAGCCCCAGCATTTT
>.|TRBJ2-5|.|TRBV5-1
CASSWLQGGQETQYF
TGCGCCAGCAGCTGGCTTCAGGGGGGCCAAGAGACCCAGTACTTC
>.|TRBJ1-1|.|TRBV30
CAWSNRGRDTEAFF
TGTGCCTGGAGCAACCGGGGAAGGGACACTGAAGCTTTCTTT
>.|TRBJ1-1|TRBD1|TRBV5-1
CASSPRMDRGYGGTPEAFF
TGCGCCAGCAGCCCGCGAATGGACAGGGGGTATGGGGGGACCCCTGAAGCTTTCTTT
>.|TRBJ2-3|.|TRBV5-1
CASSLAPSVGTDTQYF
TGCGCCAGCAGCTTGGCCCCTAGCGTAGGCACAGATACGCAGTATTTT
>.|TRBJ2-5|.|TRBV2
CASSPGVAGETQYF
TGTGCCAGCAGCCCTGGGGTAGCAGGGGAGACCCAGTACTTC
>.|TRBJ2-1|.|TRBV12-5
CASAMGRVDEQFF
TGTGCTAGTGCCATGGGCAGGGTCGATGAGCAGTTCTTC
>once|TRBJ1-3|.|TRBV28
CASSSPGFSGNTIYF
TGTGCCAGCAGTTCCCCAGGATTCTCTGGAAACACCATATATTTT
>.|TRBJ2-5|TRBD2|TRBV5-1
CASRPGLGYQETQYF
TGCGCCAGCAGACCGGGACTAGGGTACCAAGAGACCCAGTACTTC
>.|TRBJ1-2|.|TRBV7-9
CASSLAGWGGYTF
TGTGCCAGCAGCTTAGCGGGCTGGGGTGGCTACACCTTC
>.|TRBJ1-2|.|TRBV27
CASTRHGSPNLYGYTF
TGTGCCAGCACCCGTCATGGGAGTCCTAACCTTTATGGCTACACCTTC
>.|TRBJ1-1|.|TRBV6-6
CASSPRGDNTEAFF
TGTGCCAGCAGCCCCAGGGGCGACAACACTGAAGCTTTCTTT
>.|TRBJ2-3|.|TRBV30
CAWNFQAGTDTQYF
TGTGCCTGGAACTTCCAAGCGGGCACAGATACGCAGTATTTT
>.|TRBJ2-2|TRBD1|TRBV18
CASSPRQGDTGELFF
TGTGCCAGCTCACCCAGACAGGGCGACACCGGGGAGCTGTTTTTT
>.|TRBJ2-1|.|TRBV24-1
CATSDPPGVSEQFF
TGTGCCACCAGTGATCCCCCCGGAGTTTCTGAGCAGTTCTTC
>.|TRBJ1-5|.|TRBV29-1
CSVARGGDNQPQHF
TGCAGCGTTGCCCGAGGAGGGGACAATCAGCCCCAGCATTTT
>.|TRBJ1-5|.|TRBV12-3/TRBV12-4
CASSLSENQPQHF
TGTGCCAGCAGTTTATCAGAAAATCAGCCCCAGCATTTT
>.|TRBJ2-4|.|TRBV5-4
CASSVSGTAKNIQYF
TGTGCCAGCAGCGTATCCGGGACCGCCAAAAACATTCAGTACTTC
>few|TRBJ1-1|.|TRBV6-1
CATSRRDTEAFF
TGTGCCACCTCCCGCAGGGACACTGAAGCTTTCTTT
>.|TRBJ2-2|.|TRBV14
CASSPLGGFTGELFF
TGTGCCAGCAGCCCCCTAGGAGGCTTCACCGGGGAGCTGTTTTTT
>few|TRBJ1-2|.|TRBV6-1
CASSDRTPGTSYGYTF
TGTGCCAGCAGTGACAGGACCCCGGGGACCAGCTATGGCTACACCTTC
>few|TRBJ2-3|.|TRBV11-1
CASSLGAATDTQYF
TGTGCCAGCAGCTTGGGAGCGGCCACAGATACGCAGTATTTT
>.|TRBJ1-1|TRBD1|TRBV7-9
CASSPGTAALNTEAFF
TGTGCCAGCAGCCCCGGGACAGCGGCCTTGAACACTGAAGCTTTCTTT
>few|TRBJ2-5|TRBD1|TRBV27
CASSLGVTGRETQYF
TGTGCCAGCAGTCTGGGAGTGACAGGGCGGGAGACCCAGTACTTC
>few|TRBJ2-2|TRBD1|TRBV5-1
CASSWDRESGELFF
TGCGCCAGCAGCTGGGACAGGGAGTCCGGGGAGCTGTTTTTT
>.|TRBJ1-2|TRBD1|TRBV5-1
CASSTQGVDGYTF
TGCGCCAGCAGCACACAGGGGGTGGATGGCTACACCTTC
>.|TRBJ1-1|.|TRBV10-2
CASSEASRRDTEAFF
TGCGCCAGCAGTGAGGCCAGCCGTCGGGACACTGAAGCTTTCTTT
>.|TRBJ2-5|.|TRBV5-8
CASSLNVGWQETQYF
TGTGCCAGCAGCCTCAACGTCGGTTGGCAAGAGACCCAGTACTTC
>.|TRBJ1-2|.|TRBV5-4
CASSLEGGQNYGYTF
TGTGCCAGCAGCTTGGAGGGGGGCCAGAACTATGGCTACACCTTC
>.|TRBJ1-2|.|TRBV9
CASSPRPGGDYGYTF
TGTGCCAGCAGCCCCCGCCCGGGGGGGGACTATGGCTACACCTTC
>.|TRBJ2-1|.|TRBV6-6
CASRNDGNYNEQFF
TGTGCCAGCAGGAACGACGGGAACTACAATGAGCAGTTCTTC
>once|TRBJ1-5|.|TRBV5-5
CASSERVTNQPQHF
TGTGCCAGCAGCGAAAGGGTCACTAATCAGCCCCAGCATTTT
>medium-sized|TRBJ2-2|TRBD1|TRBV3-1/TRBV3-2
CASSRQGSGELFF
TGTGCCAGCAGCCGACAGGGCTCCGGGGAGCTGTTTTTT
>.|TRBJ1-5|.|TRBV6-5
CASSYTGKQPQHF
TGTGCCAGCAGTTACACGGGTAAACAGCCCCAGCATTTT
>medium-sized|TRBJ1-5|.|TRBV5-6
CASSKGDRYNQPQHF
TGTGCCAGCAGCAAGGGAGACAGGTACAATCAGCCCCAGCATTTT
>.|TRBJ2-3|.|TRBV5-1
CASSQIAPDTQYF
TGCGCCAGCAGCCAGATAGCTCCAGATACGCAGTATTTT
>.|TRBJ2-3|.|TRBV5-1
CASSLAGKDTQYF
TGCGCCAGCAGCTTGGCCGGGAAAGATACGCAGTATTTT
>.|TRBJ1-6|.|TRBV2
CASRETPPLHF
TGTGCCAGCAGGGAAACCCCACCCCTCCACTTT
>.|TRBJ1-2|TRBD1|TRBV3-1/TRBV3-2
CASSPGTGARGYTF
TGTGCCAGCAGCCCGGGGACAGGGGCGAGGGGCTACACCTTC
>.|TRBJ1-1|TRBD1|TRBV7-9
CASSLNFGTGQGIPEAFF
TGTGCCAGCAGCTTAAACTTTGGGACGGGACAGGGGATTCCTGAAGCTTTCTTT
>.|TRBJ1-1|TRBD1|TRBV18
CASSRQGNTEAFF
TGTGCCAGCTCACGACAGGGGAACACTGAAGCTTTCTTT
>.|TRBJ1-5|TRBD1|TRBV2
CASSIGQGRQPQHF
TGTGCCAGCAGTATCGGACAGGGACGGCAGCCCCAGCATTTT
>.|TRBJ1-2|.|TRBV20-1
CSAGREWGYTF
TGCAGTGCAGGACGGGAGTGGGGCTACACCTTC
>.|TRBJ1-1|.|TRBV28
CASSLPGLQNTEAFF
TGTGCCAGCAGTTTACCGGGACTCCAGAACACTGAAGCTTTCTTT